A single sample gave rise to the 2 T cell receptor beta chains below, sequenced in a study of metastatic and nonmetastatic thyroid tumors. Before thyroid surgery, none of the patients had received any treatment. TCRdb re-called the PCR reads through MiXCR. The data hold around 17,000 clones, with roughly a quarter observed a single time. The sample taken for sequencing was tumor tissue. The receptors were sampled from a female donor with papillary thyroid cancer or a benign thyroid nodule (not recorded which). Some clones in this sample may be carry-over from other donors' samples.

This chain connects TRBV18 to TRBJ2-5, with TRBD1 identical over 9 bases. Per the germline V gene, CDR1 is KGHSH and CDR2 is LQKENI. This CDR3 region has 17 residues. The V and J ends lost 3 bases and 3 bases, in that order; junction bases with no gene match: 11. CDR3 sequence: CASSPRFGTGFEETQYF. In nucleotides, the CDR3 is TGTGCCAGCTCACCGCGTTTTGGGACAGGGTTTGAAGAGACCCAGTACTTC.

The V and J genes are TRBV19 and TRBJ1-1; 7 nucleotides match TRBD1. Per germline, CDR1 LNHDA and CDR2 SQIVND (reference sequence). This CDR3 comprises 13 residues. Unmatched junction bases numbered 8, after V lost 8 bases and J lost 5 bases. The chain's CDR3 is CASYTQGMTEAFF. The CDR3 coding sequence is TGTGCCAGTTACACACAGGGGATGACTGAAGCTTTCTTT.